The sequence of this T cell receptor beta chain was determined in a study of graft-versus-host responses after intestinal transplantation. Only one count was recorded for this clone. As yet, its antigen is unknown. Germline lookup yields CDR1 MGHDK and CDR2 SYGVNS. The CDR3 consists of 14 residues. Deletions cut 6 bases from V and 4 bases from J, with 15 bases between. Using immunoSEQ multiplex PCR, the repertoire was profiled, and TCRdb retains in-frame clones only, with some absent. The data hold about 130,000 clones, with about 90% observed a single time. The rearrangement uses TRBV25-1 and TRBJ1-1; no definite D call. This TCR came from a human donor who received an intestinal transplant. The material sequenced was unstimulated CD4+ T cells sorted from spleen or lymph node cells, taken before intestinal transplant. The CDR3 coding sequence is TGTGCCAGCAGGAGAGGCCTCGGGAGCACTGAAGCTTTCTTT. It specifies CASRRGLGSTEAFF.